The 26 T cell receptor beta chains in this list originate from one sample, sequenced in a study of blood T cell repertoires in COVID-19. TCRdb keeps only in-frame clones here, not all; method: immunoSEQ multiplex PCR. The sample consists of about 140,000 clones, about four fifths of them appearing once. The sample was peripheral blood. All receptors derive from a man aged 70 or older who had recovered from COVID-19.

V gene TRBV4-1 combines with J gene TRBJ1-6; weak D call: TRBD1 (5 bases). The V gene's germline CDR1 is MGHRA and CDR2 YSYEKL. The CDR3 consists of 15 residues. V lost 6 bases to trimming and J lost 11 bases, with 20 bases between them. CDR3 sequence reads: CASRTYRDSHPPLHF. The CDR3 DNA reads TGCGCCAGCAGAACGTACCGGGACTCTCATCCACCCCTCCACTTT.

The rearrangement links TRBV11-2 to TRBJ1-5; 7 nucleotides align to TRBD1. Trimming cost V 1 base and J 8 bases; bases outside gene matches: 5. The CDR3 totals 14 residues. The germline V gene has CDR1 SGHAT and CDR2 FQNNGV. The CDR3 reads CASSLGARGEPQHF. In nucleotides, the CDR3 is TGTGCCAGCAGCTTAGGCGCCAGGGGGGAGCCCCAGCATTTT.

This rearrangement joins TRBV5-6 to TRBJ1-4; D uncertain. Germline CDR1 is SGHDT and CDR2 is YYEEEE. Trimming stripped 3 bases from V and 3 bases from J, with 18 bases between. CDR3 size: 17 residues. The CDR3 bases are TGTGCCAGCAGCTCGGACGGGAGATGGGGAGCTAATGAAAAACTGTTTTTT. Residues: CASSSDGRWGANEKLFF.

This clone was recorded once. The chain combines TRBV5-6 with TRBJ1-4; D gene ambiguous. V was clipped by 4 bases and J by 0 bases, with 16 bases between them. Germline V CDR1 and CDR2: SGHDT, YYEEEE. The CDR3 is 17 residues long. This CDR3 reads CASSGRTADATNEKLFF. In DNA form, the CDR3 reads TGTGCCAGCAGCGGGAGGACGGCGGATGCAACTAATGAAAAACTGTTTTTT. The full variable domain, in which reference TRBV5-6 and TRBJ1-4 provide the parts outside the CDR3, is DAGVTQSPTHLIKTRGQQVTLRCSPKSGHDTVSWYQQALGQGPQFIFQYYEEEERQRGNFPDRFSGHQFPNYSSELNVNALLLGDSALYLCASSGRTADATNEKLFFGSGTQLSVL.

The chain employs TRBV6-1 and TRBJ2-7; 8 bases are shared with TRBD2. Germline V gene data show CDR1 as MNHNS and CDR2 as SASEGT. There are 14 residues in the CDR3. The ends lost 5 bases at V and 7 bases at J; junction bases unmatched: 10. The CDR3 protein is CASSFRTSSVEQYF. The CDR3 DNA sequence: TGTGCCAGCAGTTTCCGGACTAGCTCAGTTGAGCAGTACTTC.

This clone has a handful of counts. V and J are TRBV5-4 and TRBJ1-2, with D possibly matching TRBD1 (6 bases). V shed 3 bases and J shed 3 bases, with 15 bases lying between them. CDR3 size: 15 residues. Germline V gene lookup returns CDR1 SGHNT and CDR2 YYREEE (reference sequence). As DNA, the CDR3 is TGTGCCAGCAGCTCATACCGGACAGCCGACTATGGCTACACCTTC. Amino acids: CASSSYRTADYGYTF.

This rearrangement joins TRBV7-6 to TRBJ2-3, with unresolved D. This CDR3 contains 11 residues. The germline V gene encodes CDR1 SGHVS and CDR2 FNYEAQ. V dropped 2 bases and J dropped 5 bases, with 2 bases sitting between them. The CDR3 region has the DNA TGTGCCAGCAGCTTACAAGATACGCAGTATTTT. It translates to CASSLQDTQYF. The full variable domain, rest sourced from reference TRBV7-6 and TRBJ2-3, is GAGVSQSPRYKVTKRGQDVALRCDPISGHVSLYWYRQALGQGPEFLTYFNYEAQQDKSGLPNDRFSAERPEGSISTLTIQRTEQRDSAMYRCASSLQDTQYFGPGTRLTVL.

Comments on this clone: A read error may account for a junction end that differs from germline. J is TRBJ1-1 and V is TRBV5-5, with a possible D match to TRBD1 (5 bases). This CDR3 is built from 13 residues. Germline V gene data show CDR1 as SGHKS and CDR2 as YYEKEE (reference sequence). The chain's CDR3 is CASSLDTFTEAFF. The DNA of the CDR3 is TGTGCCAGCAGTTTGGACACCTTCACTGAAGCTTTCTTT. Based on the CDR3 plus reference TRBV5-5 and TRBJ1-1, the full variable domain is DAGVTQSPTHLIKTRGQQVTLRCSPISGHKSVSWYQQVLGQGPQFIFQYYEKEERGRGNFPDRFSARQFPNYSSELNVNALLLGDSALYLCASSLDTFTEAFFGQGTRLTVV.

The chain employs TRBV29-1 and TRBJ1-2; 12 bases map to TRBD1. This CDR3 contains 13 residues. The junction had 8 bases not matched to a gene; V was cut back by 7 bases and J by 8 bases. Germline CDR1 and CDR2: SQVTM and ANQGSEA. In DNA form, the CDR3 reads TGCAGCGCCGTGGGACAGGGGGCGGACGGCTACACCTTC. Amino acids: CSAVGQGADGYTF. The full variable domain, rest sourced from reference TRBV29-1 and TRBJ1-2, is SAVISQKPSRDICQRGTSLTIQCQVDSQVTMMFWYRQQPGQSLTLIATANQGSEATYESGFVIDKFPISRPNLTFSTLTVSNMSPEDSSIYLCSAVGQGADGYTFGSGTRLTVV.

The chain recombines TRBV25-1 with TRBJ1-2, with D possibly being TRBD1 (6 bases). The germline V gene encodes CDR1 MGHDK and CDR2 SYGVNS. V dropped 2 bases and J dropped 10 bases, with 14 bases sitting between them. This CDR3 spans 13 amino acids. CDR3 amino acids: CASSEQGSGDYTF. CDR3 DNA sequence: TGTGCCAGCAGTGAACAGGGGAGCGGCGACTACACCTTC.

The J gene is TRBJ1-5, the V gene TRBV4-1; possible D gene TRBD1, 5 bases. V dropped 3 bases and J dropped 6 bases, with 18 bases sitting between them. This CDR3 contains 16 residues. CDR1 and CDR2 (germline): MGHRA, YSYEKL. This chain's CDR3 is CASSQPAKGRGQPQHF. DNA of the CDR3: TGCGCCAGCAGCCAGCCCGCCAAGGGGCGAGGTCAGCCCCAGCATTTT.

Only a few counts were recorded for this clone. This sequence joins TRBV2 and TRBJ2-1; 13 nucleotides align to TRBD2. Germline trimming cut 6 bases from V and 6 bases from J; bases unmatched to any gene: 5. Looked up from germline, CDR1 is SNHLY and CDR2 is FYNNEI. This CDR3 is 15 amino acids long. The CDR3, as DNA: TGTGCCAGCAGCGGACTAGCGGGAGTAGGCAATGAGCAGTTCTTC. It encodes CASSGLAGVGNEQFF.

The rearrangement links TRBV7-2 to TRBJ2-7; the match to TRBD2 covers 9 bases. This CDR3 has 15 amino acids. In germline, CDR1 is SGHTA, CDR2 FQGNSA. J was trimmed by 6 bases and V by 5 bases; bases with no gene match: 11. Written as DNA, the CDR3 is TGTGCCAGCAGCCTTAGCGGGAGCATGGGGATCGAGCAGTACTTC. This codes for CASSLSGSMGIEQYF.

The chain joins TRBV19 to TRBJ2-7; tentative D call: TRBD1 (6 bases). V lost 5 bases to trimming and J lost 1 base, with 15 bases between them. The germline V gene has CDR1 LNHDA and CDR2 SQIVND (reference sequence). The CDR3 extends over 15 amino acids. CDR3 in amino acids: CASSSYRVGSYEQYF. The DNA for the CDR3 is TGTGCCAGTAGTTCCTACAGGGTGGGGTCCTACGAGCAGTACTTC.

The chain employs TRBV6-5 and TRBJ2-7; 9 nucleotides agree with TRBD2. V shed 6 bases, J shed 0 bases, and the junction held 6 bases outside the gene matches. Germline CDR1 is MNHEY and CDR2 is SVGAGI. The CDR3 spans 15 residues. The CDR3 protein is CASREGLAYSYEQYF. The CDR3 DNA follows: TGTGCCAGCAGAGAGGGACTAGCATACTCCTACGAGCAGTACTTC.

This clone was detected only once. The rearrangement links TRBV27 to TRBJ2-1; 8 bases match TRBD1. Germline-derived CDR1 and CDR2 are MNHEY and SMNVEV (reference sequence). The CDR3 runs 17 residues. With 6 bases clipped from V and 3 bases from J, the junction kept 13 bases outside the gene matches. The CDR3 spells CASRAGTGLLNYNEQFF. As DNA, the CDR3 is TGTGCCAGCAGAGCCGGGACAGGACTACTTAACTACAATGAGCAGTTCTTC.

This sequence joins TRBV19 and TRBJ1-5, with D tentatively TRBD1 (6 bases). The CDR3 is 14 amino acids. V was trimmed by 2 bases and J by 5 bases, leaving 10 bases between them. CDR1 and CDR2 from the germline V gene are LNHDA and SQIVND (reference sequence). The CDR3 DNA follows: TGTGCCAGTAGTATAACAGGGACCCATCAGCCCCAGCATTTT. It encodes CASSITGTHQPQHF.

This clone was seen once. Sequence at one end of the junction differs from germline and may be a read error. CDR3 loop: CASSFYQASSFNEQFF. DNA of the CDR3: TGTGCCAGCAGCTTCTATCAAGCATCCTCCTTCAATGAGCAGTTCTTC. This rearrangement joins TRBV5-6 to TRBJ2-1; D gene unclear. Germline V gene data show CDR1 as SGHDT and CDR2 as YYEEEE. The CDR3 contains 16 residues.

The V and J genes are TRBV7-8 and TRBJ1-1, with TRBD1 identical over 7 bases. From germline, CDR1 is SGHVS and CDR2 FQNEAQ. The CDR3 length is 13 residues. J gave up 3 bases and V 4 bases, and 2 bases lay outside the gene matches. CDR3 loop: CASSSDRDTEAFF. The CDR3 DNA sequence: TGTGCCAGCAGCTCAGACAGGGACACTGAAGCTTTCTTT. Variable domain in full (rest from reference TRBV7-8 and TRBJ1-1): GAGVSQSPRYKVAKRGQDVALRCDPISGHVSLFWYQQALGQGPEFLTYFQNEAQLDKSGLPSDRFFAERPEGSVSTLKIQRTQQEDSAVYLCASSSDRDTEAFFGQGTRLTVV.

The chain links TRBV12-3 or TRBV12-4 to TRBJ2-1; D perhaps matches TRBD2 (6 bases). Trimming took 9 bases from V and 10 from J, leaving 16 bases between them. The CDR3 length is 12 residues. The CDR3 DNA reads TGTGCCAGTGGGCTGGGGGGATGGGAGCAGTTCTTC. Translating gives CASGLGGWEQFF.

The chain uses TRBV5-1 and TRBJ2-2, with D perhaps TRBD2 (6 bases). The CDR3 is 13 residues long. The germline CDR1 and CDR2 sequences are SGHRS and YFSETQ. Trimming stripped 5 bases from V and 5 bases from J, with 10 bases between. In nucleotides, the CDR3 is TGCGCCAGCAGACTAGCCGAGACCGGGGAGCTGTTTTTT. Protein: CASRLAETGELFF. Full variable domain (missing parts from reference TRBV5-1 and TRBJ2-2): KAGVTQTPRYLIKTRGQQVTLSCSPISGHRSVSWYQQTPGQGLQFLFEYFSETQRNKGNFPGRFSGRQFSNSRSEMNVSTLELGDSALYLCASRLAETGELFFGEGSRLTVL.

The chain links TRBV11-2 to TRBJ2-1; D not certain. V was cut by 3 bases and J by 4 bases, with 7 bases left in between. The CDR3 is 13 amino acids. Germline values: CDR1 SGHAT, CDR2 FQNNGV. Here the CDR3 DNA reads TGTGCCAGCAGCTTTCTGACTTACAATGAGCAGTTCTTC. It is translated as CASSFLTYNEQFF.

This clone was detected a few times. The CDR3 DNA reads TGTGCCACCAGTGACGCAGACAGTAATAGCTACAATGAGCAGTTCTTC. Translating gives CATSDADSNSYNEQFF. The rearrangement uses TRBV24-1 and TRBJ2-1; possibly TRBD1 for D (5 bases). Germline CDR1 reads KGHDR; CDR2 reads SFDVKD. Between the trimmed V and J ends, which lost 4 bases and 3 bases, there was a span of 15 bases. This CDR3 is 16 amino acids long.

The rearrangement uses TRBV2 and TRBJ2-5, with 9 bases matching TRBD2. Germline loops: CDR1 SNHLY, CDR2 FYNNEI. Losses at the gene ends were 3 bases for V and 5 bases for J; bases not matched to a gene: 4. The CDR3 contains 14 residues. As DNA, the CDR3 is TGTGCCAGCAGTGATTTAGCGGGGGCTGAGACCCAGTACTTC. Its protein product is CASSDLAGAETQYF.

This chain joins TRBV6-1 and TRBJ1-2; D ambiguous. Deletions cut 2 bases from V and 4 bases from J, with 14 bases between. In germline, CDR1 is MNHNS, CDR2 SASEGT. This CDR3 comprises 15 residues. The DNA of the CDR3 is TGTGCCAGCAGTGAAAGAGGGCCTGAGGGCTATGGCTACACCTTC. Its translation: CASSERGPEGYGYTF.

The V gene is TRBV6-5, the J gene TRBJ2-3; 9 bases fit TRBD2. This CDR3 has 14 residues. Germline CDR1 and CDR2: MNHEY and SVGAGI. V lost 6 bases to trimming and J lost 2 bases; unmatched junction nucleotides: 3. The CDR3 nucleotides read TGTGCCAGCAGGCCTAGCGGGGACACAGATACGCAGTATTTT. It specifies CASRPSGDTDTQYF.